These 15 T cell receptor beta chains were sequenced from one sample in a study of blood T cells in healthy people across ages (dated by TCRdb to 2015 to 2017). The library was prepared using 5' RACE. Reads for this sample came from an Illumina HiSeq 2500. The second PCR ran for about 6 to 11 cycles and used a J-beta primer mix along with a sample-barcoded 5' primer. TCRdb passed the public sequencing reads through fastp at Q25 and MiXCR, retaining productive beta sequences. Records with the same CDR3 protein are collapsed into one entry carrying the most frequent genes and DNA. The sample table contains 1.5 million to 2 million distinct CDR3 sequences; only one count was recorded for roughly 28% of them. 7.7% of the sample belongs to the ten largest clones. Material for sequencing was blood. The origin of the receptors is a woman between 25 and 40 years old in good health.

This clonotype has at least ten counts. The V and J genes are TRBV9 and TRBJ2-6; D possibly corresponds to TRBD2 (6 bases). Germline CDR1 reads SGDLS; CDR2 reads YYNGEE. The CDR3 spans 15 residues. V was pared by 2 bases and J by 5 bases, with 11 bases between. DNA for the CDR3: TGTGCCAGCAGCGTCGGGGGTGCGCGGGCCAACGTCCTGACTTTC. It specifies CASSVGGARANVLTF.

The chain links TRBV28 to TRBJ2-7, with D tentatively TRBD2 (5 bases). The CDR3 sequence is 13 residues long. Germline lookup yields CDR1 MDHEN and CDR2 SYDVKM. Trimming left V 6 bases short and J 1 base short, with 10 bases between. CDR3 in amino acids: CASSTTTSYEQYF. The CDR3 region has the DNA TGTGCCAGCAGCACGACTACGTCCTACGAGCAGTACTTC.

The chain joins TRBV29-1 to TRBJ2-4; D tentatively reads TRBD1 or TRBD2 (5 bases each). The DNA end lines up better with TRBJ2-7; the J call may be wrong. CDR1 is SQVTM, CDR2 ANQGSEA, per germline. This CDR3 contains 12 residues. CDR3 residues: CSVPGRRLEQYF. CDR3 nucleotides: TGCAGCGTACCGGGACGCCGTCTCGAGCAGTACTTC.

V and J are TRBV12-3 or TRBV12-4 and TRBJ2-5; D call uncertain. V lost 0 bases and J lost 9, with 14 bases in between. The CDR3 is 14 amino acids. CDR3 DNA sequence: TGTGCCAGCAGTTTAGCGCTAAGGGAACGGGCCCAGTACTTC. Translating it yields CASSLALRERAQYF.

For the CDR3, the DNA is TGTGCCATTCCGGAGACAGGGGCCTACGAGCAGTACTTC. Translated, it gives CAIPETGAYEQYF. The J gene is TRBJ2-7, the V gene TRBV7-9, with TRBD1 matching over 8 bases. Germline V gene data show CDR1 as SEHNR and CDR2 as FQNEAQ (reference sequence). V was clipped by 10 bases and J by 2 bases; unmatched bases: 7. The CDR3 covers 13 residues. Drawing the rest from reference TRBV7-9 and TRBJ2-7, the complete variable domain is DTGVSQNPRHKITKRGQNVTFRCDPISEHNRLYWYRQTLGQGPEFLTYFQNEAQLEKSRLLSDRFSAERPKGSFSTLEIQRTEQGDSAMYLCAIPETGAYEQYFGPGTRLTVT.

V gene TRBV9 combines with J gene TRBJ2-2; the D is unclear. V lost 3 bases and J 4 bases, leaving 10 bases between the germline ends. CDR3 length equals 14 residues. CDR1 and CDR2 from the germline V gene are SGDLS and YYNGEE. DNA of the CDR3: TGTGCCAGCAGCGCCCCCCAGGCCACCGGGGAGCTGTTTTTT. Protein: CASSAPQATGELFF.

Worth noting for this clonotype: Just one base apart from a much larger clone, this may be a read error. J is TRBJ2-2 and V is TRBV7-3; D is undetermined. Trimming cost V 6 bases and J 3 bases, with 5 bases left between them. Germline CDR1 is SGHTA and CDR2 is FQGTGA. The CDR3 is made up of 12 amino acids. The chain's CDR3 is CASRSDTGELFF. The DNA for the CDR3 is TGTGCCAGCAGAAGCGACACCGGGGAGCTGTTTTTT.

As DNA, the CDR3 is TGTGCCAGCAGTGAACCAGGCTACAATGAGCAGTACTTC. Protein: CASSEPGYNEQYF. The chain carries TRBV12-3 or TRBV12-4 and TRBJ2-1; unclear D gene. Gene TRBJ2-7 matches the end of the DNA better, so the J call may be wrong. This CDR3 has 13 amino acids.

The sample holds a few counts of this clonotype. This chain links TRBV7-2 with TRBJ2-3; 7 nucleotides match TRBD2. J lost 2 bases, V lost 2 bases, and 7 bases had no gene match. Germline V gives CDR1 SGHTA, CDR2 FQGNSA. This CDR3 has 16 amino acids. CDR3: CASSLFLADNTDTQYF. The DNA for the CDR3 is TGTGCCAGCAGCTTATTTCTAGCGGATAACACAGATACGCAGTATTTT. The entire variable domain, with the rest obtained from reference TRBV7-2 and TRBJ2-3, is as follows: GAGVSQSPSNKVTEKGKDVELRCDPISGHTALYWYRQSLGQGLEFLIYFQGNSAPDKSGLPSDRFSAERTGGSVSTLTIQRTQQEDSAVYLCASSLFLADNTDTQYFGPGTRLTVL.

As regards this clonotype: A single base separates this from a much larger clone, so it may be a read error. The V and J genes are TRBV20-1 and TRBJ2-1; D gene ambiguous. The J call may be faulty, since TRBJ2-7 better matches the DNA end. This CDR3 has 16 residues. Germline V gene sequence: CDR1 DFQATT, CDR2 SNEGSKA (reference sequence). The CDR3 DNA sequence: TGCAGTGCTAGAGCCCTTGGGAATGCGCCGTACAATGAGCAGTACTTC. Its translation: CSARALGNAPYNEQYF.

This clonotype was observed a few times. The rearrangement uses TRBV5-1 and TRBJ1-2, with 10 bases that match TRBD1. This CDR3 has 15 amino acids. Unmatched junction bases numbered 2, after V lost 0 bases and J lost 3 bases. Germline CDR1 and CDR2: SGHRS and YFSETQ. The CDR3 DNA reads TGCGCCAGCAGCTTGGGACAGGGGGCCTACTATGGCTACACCTTC. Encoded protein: CASSLGQGAYYGYTF.

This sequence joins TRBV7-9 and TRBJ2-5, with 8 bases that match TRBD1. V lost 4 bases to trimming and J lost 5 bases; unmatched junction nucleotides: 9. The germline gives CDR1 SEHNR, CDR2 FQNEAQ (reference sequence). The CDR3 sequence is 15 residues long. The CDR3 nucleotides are TGTGCCAGCAGCTCACCCGGGACAGGTCTTGAGACCCAGTACTTC. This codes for CASSSPGTGLETQYF.

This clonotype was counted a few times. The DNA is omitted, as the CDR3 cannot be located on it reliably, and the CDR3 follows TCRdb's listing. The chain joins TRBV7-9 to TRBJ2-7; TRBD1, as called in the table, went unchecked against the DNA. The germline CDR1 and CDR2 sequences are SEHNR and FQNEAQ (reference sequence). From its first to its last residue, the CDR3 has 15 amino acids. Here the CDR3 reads CASSFGPGEDYEQYF.

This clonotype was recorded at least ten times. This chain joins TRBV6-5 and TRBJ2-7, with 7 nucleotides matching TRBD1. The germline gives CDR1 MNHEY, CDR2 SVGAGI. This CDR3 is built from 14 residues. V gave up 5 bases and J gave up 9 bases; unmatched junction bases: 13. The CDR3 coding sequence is TGTGCCAGCAGTCCAACATTGACAGGGTATGGGCAGTACTTC. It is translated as CASSPTLTGYGQYF.

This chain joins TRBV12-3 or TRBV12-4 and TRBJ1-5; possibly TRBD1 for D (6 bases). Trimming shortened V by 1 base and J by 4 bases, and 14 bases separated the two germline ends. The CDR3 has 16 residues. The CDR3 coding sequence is TGTGCCAGCAGTTTAGGAAGGCAGGGGCTAAATCAGCCCCAGCATTTT. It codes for CASSLGRQGLNQPQHF.